Presented here are 15 T cell receptor beta chains from one specimen sequenced in a study of blood T cell repertoires in COVID-19. Method: immunoSEQ multiplex PCR; TCRdb's copy keeps in-frame clones and lacks some. The sample has about 140,000 clones; 88% are singletons. The sequencing sample was made of peripheral blood. These receptor sequences come from an older woman with acute or convalescent COVID-19.

The rearrangement joins TRBV5-4 to TRBJ2-7, with 8 bases that match TRBD1. Germline CDR1 is SGHNT and CDR2 is YYREEE (reference sequence). There are 14 residues in the CDR3. V dropped 5 bases and J dropped 4; count of bases not matched to a gene: 8. The CDR3 loop reads CASSYDRGSYEQYF. In DNA form, the CDR3 reads TGTGCCAGCAGTTACGACAGGGGTTCTTACGAGCAGTACTTC. The complete variable domain, with remaining parts taken from reference TRBV5-4 and TRBJ2-7, reads ETGVTQSPTHLIKTRGQQVTLRCSSQSGHNTVSWYQQALGQGPQFIFQYYREEENGRGNFPPRFSGLQFPNYSSELNVNALELDDSALYLCASSYDRGSYEQYFGPGTRLTVT.

Written as DNA, the CDR3 is TGTGCCAGCAGCTTGGAGGCAGGGCTTCAGCCCCAGCATTTT. Protein sequence: CASSLEAGLQPQHF. This chain uses TRBV5-5 with TRBJ1-5; maybe TRBD1 (5 bases). Germline lookup yields CDR1 SGHKS and CDR2 YYEKEE (reference sequence). Trimming cost V 0 bases and J 6 bases, with 10 bases left between them. The CDR3 consists of 14 residues.

The V gene is TRBV7-2, the J gene TRBJ2-3; tentative D call: TRBD2 (6 bases). There are 16 residues in the CDR3. V dropped 1 base and J dropped 4 bases, with 15 bases sitting between them. Germline CDR1 reads SGHTA; CDR2 reads FQGNSA. This CDR3 is CASSLVGRGPADTQYF. CDR3 nucleotide sequence: TGTGCCAGCAGCTTAGTGGGGCGGGGCCCGGCAGATACGCAGTATTTT.

CDR3 in amino acids: CASSLSTGTYEQYF. DNA for the CDR3: TGCGCCAGCAGCTTATCAACCGGGACCTACGAGCAGTACTTC. The chain carries TRBV5-1 and TRBJ2-7; D perhaps matches TRBD2 (5 bases). The CDR3 length is 14 residues. Germline CDR1 is SGHRS and CDR2 is YFSETQ. V lost 2 bases and J 2 bases, leaving 11 bases between the germline ends.

CDR3 bases: TGTGCCAGCAGTTTAGGCAGGGTGGGTGGCTACACCTTC. Protein sequence: CASSLGRVGGYTF. The chain couples TRBV12-3 or TRBV12-4 to TRBJ1-2; weak D call: TRBD1 (5 bases). There are 13 residues in the CDR3. With 1 base removed from V and 7 bases from J, the gap between germline ends came to 10 bases.

The chain has TRBV2 and TRBJ2-5, with 13 bases matching TRBD2. CDR3 size: 15 residues. Germline V gene data show CDR1 as SNHLY and CDR2 as FYNNEI. The V and J ends lost 5 bases and 3 bases, in that order; junction bases with no gene match: 3. CDR3 nucleotide sequence: TGTGCCAGCAGTCGACTAGCGGGGGGCAAAGAGACCCAGTACTTC. Protein sequence: CASSRLAGGKETQYF.

CDR3 sequence reads: CASHTGGGSEAFF. The CDR3 bases are TGCGCCAGTCATACAGGGGGAGGCTCTGAAGCTTTCTTT. V gene TRBV5-1 combines with J gene TRBJ1-1; 8 nucleotides match TRBD1. This CDR3 has 13 amino acids. Germline CDR1 and CDR2: SGHRS and YFSETQ. Trimming removed 8 bases from V and 6 bases from J; junction bases left unmatched: 9.

This chain joins TRBV5-8 and TRBJ2-1, with 7 bases that match TRBD1. The CDR3 is 14 residues long. Germline V gene data show CDR1 as SGHTS and CDR2 as YDEGEE. J lost 3 bases, V lost 4 bases, and 4 bases had no gene match. The CDR3 bases are TGTGCCAGCAGCAGCTGGGACAGCTACAATGAGCAGTTCTTC. It yields the protein CASSSWDSYNEQFF.

The chain is built from TRBV9 and TRBJ2-6, with TRBD1 identical over 11 bases. Trimming cost V 0 bases and J 2 bases; bases outside gene matches: 10. This CDR3 spans 20 amino acids. The V gene's germline CDR1 is SGDLS and CDR2 YYNGEE. The CDR3 loop is CASSVATGTGGNPGANVLTF. The CDR3 nucleotides are TGTGCCAGCAGCGTAGCAACCGGGACAGGGGGAAACCCTGGGGCCAACGTCCTGACTTTC.

The chain combines TRBV5-1 with TRBJ2-5, with 11 bases matching TRBD1. The germline gives CDR1 SGHRS, CDR2 YFSETQ. V shed 4 bases and J 3 bases; nucleotides not matched to a gene: 5. This CDR3 contains 15 residues. CDR3 sequence: CASSPGQGAEETQYF. CDR3 DNA sequence: TGCGCCAGCAGCCCAGGACAGGGGGCAGAAGAGACCCAGTACTTC.

This clone was recorded once. The chain has TRBV3-1 (or the pseudogene TRBV3-2) and TRBJ1-4, with TRBD1 as a possible D gene (5 bases). Between the trimmed V and J ends, which lost 0 bases and 7 bases, there was a span of 12 bases. Germline lookup yields CDR1 LGHDT and CDR2 YNNKEL (reference sequence). The CDR3 runs to 15 residues. The CDR3 DNA follows: TGTGCCAGCAGCCAAGATTGGGGGGGATTTGAAAAACTGTTTTTT. This codes for CASSQDWGGFEKLFF.

This clone showed up just a few times. The V gene is TRBV5-1, the J gene TRBJ2-1, with TRBD2 as a possible D gene (6 bases). Germline CDR1 is SGHRS and CDR2 is YFSETQ. Trimming left V 4 bases short and J 7 bases short, with 12 bases between. This CDR3 is 13 amino acids long. The DNA for the CDR3 is TGCGCCAGCAGCCCCGGCGGAGGGAATGAGCAGTTCTTC. Translating it yields CASSPGGGNEQFF.

The rearrangement links TRBV10-3 to TRBJ1-6, with D perhaps TRBD1 (5 bases). Looked up from germline, CDR1 is ENHRY and CDR2 is SYGVKD. Trimming took 6 bases from V and 7 from J, leaving 10 bases between them. The CDR3 is made up of 13 amino acids. CDR3 in amino acids: CAIRDQGNSPLHF. In nucleotides, the CDR3 is TGTGCCATCAGGGATCAGGGAAATTCACCCCTCCACTTT.

V is TRBV7-3 and J is TRBJ1-1, with TRBD1 matching 9 bases. Germline trimming cut 5 bases from V and 5 bases from J; bases unmatched to any gene: 9. The CDR3 length is 15 residues. Germline V gives CDR1 SGHTA, CDR2 FQGTGA. The CDR3 nucleotides are TGTGCCAGCAGCACCCAGACAGGGGGTAAGACTGAAGCTTTCTTT. Protein sequence: CASSTQTGGKTEAFF.

This chain joins TRBV5-6 and TRBJ1-1, with 8 bases lining up with TRBD1. In germline, CDR1 is SGHDT, CDR2 YYEEEE. This CDR3 region has 14 residues. Trimming took 4 bases from V and 7 from J; bases not matched to a gene: 9. The CDR3 DNA sequence: TGTGCCAGCAGCATCCGACAGGGGAGAATTGAAGCTTTCTTT. It translates to CASSIRQGRIEAFF.